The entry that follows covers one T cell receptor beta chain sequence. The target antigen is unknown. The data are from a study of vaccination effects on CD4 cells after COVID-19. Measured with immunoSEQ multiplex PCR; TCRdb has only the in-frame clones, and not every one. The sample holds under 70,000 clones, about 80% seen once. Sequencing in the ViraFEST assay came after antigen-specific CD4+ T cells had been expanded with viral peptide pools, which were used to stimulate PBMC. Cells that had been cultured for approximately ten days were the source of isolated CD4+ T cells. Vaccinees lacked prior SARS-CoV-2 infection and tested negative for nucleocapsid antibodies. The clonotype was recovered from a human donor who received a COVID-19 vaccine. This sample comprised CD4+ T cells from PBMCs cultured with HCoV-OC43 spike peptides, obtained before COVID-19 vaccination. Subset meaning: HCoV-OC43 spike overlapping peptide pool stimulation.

The CDR3 spells CASTPEGAKNIQYF. For the CDR3, the DNA is TGTGCCAGTACCCCGGAGGGGGCCAAAAACATTCAGTACTTC. V gene TRBV19 combines with J gene TRBJ2-4, with D perhaps matching TRBD2 (6 bases). From germline, CDR1 is LNHDA and CDR2 SQIVND (reference sequence). The V gene lost 7 bases and the J gene lost 1 base, with 11 bases spanning the gap. CDR3 length: 14 residues.